One and the same sample provided the 12 T cell receptor beta chains below, sequenced in a study of blood T cell repertoires in COVID-19. Generated by immunoSEQ multiplex PCR, the TCRdb table keeps only in-frame clones and is missing some. This sample carries some 150,000 clones, about 86% of them seen once, and the ten largest clones take roughly 3.9%. Source material: peripheral blood. These receptors all come from a young man with active or convalescent COVID-19.

The gene calls are TRBV9 and TRBJ2-2, with 7 nucleotides matching TRBD1. The CDR3 length is 15 residues. Trimming cost V 4 bases and J 5 bases; bases outside gene matches: 8. CDR1 and CDR2 from the germline V gene are SGDLS and YYNGEE. The CDR3 DNA follows: TGTGCCAGCAGCAGAAACAGGGGTAGGACCGGGGAGCTGTTTTTT. Translation: CASSRNRGRTGELFF.

This chain uses TRBV7-2 with TRBJ1-5; D might be TRBD1 (6 bases). V lost 3 bases to trimming and J lost 11 bases, with 20 bases between them. The length of the CDR3 is 15 residues. Germline V CDR1 and CDR2: SGHTA, FQGNSA. CDR3 loop: CASSFPGTSGSTQHF. DNA of the CDR3: TGTGCCAGCAGCTTTCCCGGGACATCGGGGTCAACCCAGCATTTT.

The CDR3 loop reads CATSRELTVSYEQYF. In nucleotides, the CDR3 is TGTGCCACCAGCAGAGAGCTGACAGTTTCCTACGAGCAGTACTTC. V and J are TRBV15 and TRBJ2-7; possibly TRBD1 for D (5 bases). CDR1 and CDR2 (germline): LNHNV, YYDKDF (reference sequence). With 0 bases removed from V and 1 base from J, the gap between germline ends came to 10 bases. The CDR3 extends over 15 amino acids.

The chain joins TRBV2 to TRBJ2-2; D not resolved. The V gene's germline CDR1 is SNHLY and CDR2 FYNNEI. The CDR3 sequence is 15 residues long. The V and J ends lost 2 bases and 6 bases respectively, with 13 bases between them. In DNA form, the CDR3 reads TGTGCCAGCAGTGAAACTCTAGGTGCCGCCGGGGAGCTGTTTTTT. Protein product: CASSETLGAAGELFF.

This chain uses TRBV7-3 with TRBJ2-1; 9 bases fit TRBD2. V was pared by 2 bases and J by 2 bases, with 7 bases of the junction left unmatched. There are 17 residues in the CDR3. Germline CDR1 reads SGHTA; CDR2 reads FQGTGA. The CDR3 here is CASSLLAGVSTYNEQFF. CDR3 coding DNA: TGTGCCAGCAGCTTATTAGCGGGAGTGAGTACCTACAATGAGCAGTTCTTC. Variable domain in full (rest from reference TRBV7-3 and TRBJ2-1): GAGVSQTPSNKVTEKGKYVELRCDPISGHTALYWYRQSLGQGPEFLIYFQGTGAADDSGLPNDRFFAVRPEGSVSTLKIQRTERGDSAVYLCASSLLAGVSTYNEQFFGPGTRLTVL.

This chain links TRBV19 with TRBJ1-2; 9 nucleotides align to TRBD1. The germline V gene has CDR1 LNHDA and CDR2 SQIVND (reference sequence). This CDR3 has 16 amino acids. Trimming at V came to 7 bases and at J to 6 bases, leaving 15 bases not matched to a gene. The CDR3 DNA follows: TGTGCCAGTATCCCGGGACAGGGTTTTCTTTGGAATGGCTACACCTTC. It translates to CASIPGQGFLWNGYTF.

The chain combines TRBV20-1 with TRBJ2-1, with 9 bases lining up with TRBD1. The CDR3 sequence is 15 residues long. Unmatched junction bases numbered 6, after V lost 3 bases and J lost 3 bases. The germline gives CDR1 DFQATT, CDR2 SNEGSKA (reference sequence). DNA for the CDR3: TGCAGTGCTAGTAACCGGGACAGGGACTACAATGAGCAGTTCTTC. Translated, it gives CSASNRDRDYNEQFF.

The chain carries TRBV7-8 and TRBJ2-1; TRBD2 agrees at 8 bases. J lost 16 bases, V lost 5 bases, and 16 bases had no gene match. CDR1 SGHVS and CDR2 FQNEAQ come from the germline V gene. This CDR3 spans 14 amino acids. The CDR3 DNA reads TGTGCCAGCAGCCGATCTTATTTCGGGACTAGTATTTTCTTC. Translating it yields CASSRSYFGTSIFF.

The chain has TRBV27 and TRBJ2-5; 9 bases agree with TRBD1. CDR1 MNHEY and CDR2 SMNVEV come from the germline V gene (reference sequence). The CDR3 loop spans 14 amino acids. J was trimmed by 3 bases and V by 6 bases; bases with no gene match: 5. The CDR3 bases are TGTGCCAGCAGAGTGGACAGGGGAGAAGAGACCCAGTACTTC. Protein product: CASRVDRGEETQYF.

J is TRBJ2-1 and V is TRBV7-2; D remains ambiguous. Germline V gene lookup returns CDR1 SGHTA and CDR2 FQGNSA. The germline V and J ends were trimmed by 1 base and 2 bases, with 12 bases remaining between them. This CDR3 has 16 residues. CDR3 nucleotide sequence: TGTGCCAGCAGCTTAGGACTGATGTACCCCTACAATGAGCAGTTCTTC. Its translation is CASSLGLMYPYNEQFF.

V and J are TRBV7-9 and TRBJ1-2; D ambiguous. The CDR3 consists of 14 residues. The germline V and J ends were trimmed by 5 bases and 4 bases, with 14 bases remaining between them. Germline-derived CDR1 and CDR2 are SEHNR and FQNEAQ (reference sequence). The CDR3 DNA reads TGTGCCAGCAGCCCCCCCCCAGTCCCCTATGGCTACACCTTC. It is translated as CASSPPPVPYGYTF.

V and J are TRBV6-6 and TRBJ1-5; the match to TRBD1 covers 8 bases. V shed 7 bases and J 6 bases; nucleotides not matched to a gene: 8. Germline assignment: CDR1 MNHNY and CDR2 SVGAGI (reference sequence). The CDR3 runs to 14 residues. The CDR3 protein is CASTPDRVGQPQHF. CDR3 sequence (DNA): TGTGCCAGCACCCCGGACAGGGTGGGTCAGCCCCAGCATTTT.